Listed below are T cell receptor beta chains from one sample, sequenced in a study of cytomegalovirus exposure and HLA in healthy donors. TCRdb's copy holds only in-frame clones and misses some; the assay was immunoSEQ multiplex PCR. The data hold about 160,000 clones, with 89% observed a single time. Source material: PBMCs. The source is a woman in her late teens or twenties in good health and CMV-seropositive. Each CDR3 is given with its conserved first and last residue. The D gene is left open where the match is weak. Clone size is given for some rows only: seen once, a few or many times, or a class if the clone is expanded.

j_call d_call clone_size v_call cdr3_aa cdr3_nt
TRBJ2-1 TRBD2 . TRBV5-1 CASRTGTSANEQFF TGCGCCAGCAGAACCGGGACTAGCGCAAATGAGCAGTTCTTC
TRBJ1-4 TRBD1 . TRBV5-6 CASSTGQGAREKLFF TGTGCCAGCAGCACCGGACAGGGGGCGCGTGAAAAACTGTTTTTT
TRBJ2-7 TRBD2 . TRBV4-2 CASSHQLAALHSYEQYF TGTGCCAGCAGCCATCAACTAGCGGCCCTGCACTCCTACGAGCAGTACTTC
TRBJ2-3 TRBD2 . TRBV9 CASSVAAGVTDTQYF TGTGCCAGCAGCGTAGCGGCGGGGGTCACAGATACGCAGTATTTT
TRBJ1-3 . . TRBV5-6 CASSPDKGNTIYF TGTGCCAGCAGCCCTGACAAGGGAAACACCATATATTTT
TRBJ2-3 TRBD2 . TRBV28 CASSPVGLAGDFNTDTQYF TGTGCCAGCAGTCCCGTTGGACTAGCGGGAGATTTTAACACAGATACGCAGTATTTT
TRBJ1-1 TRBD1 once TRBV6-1 CASSVGTGEAFF TGTGCCAGCAGTGTGGGGACAGGCGAAGCTTTCTTT
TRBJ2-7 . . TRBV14 CASSQTTYEQYF TGTGCCAGCAGCCAAACAACCTACGAGCAGTACTTC
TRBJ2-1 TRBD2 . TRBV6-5 CASTRASGYNEQFF TGTGCCAGCACCCGGGCTAGCGGTTACAATGAGCAGTTCTTC
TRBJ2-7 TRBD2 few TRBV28 CASSPGLAGTYEQYF TGTGCCAGCAGTCCCGGGCTAGCGGGAACCTACGAGCAGTACTTC